The subject of this entry is one T cell receptor beta chain. Its cognate antigen is unknown. These data are taken from a study of T cell responses to AZD1222 COVID-19 vaccine. Study results and limitations: Among those given AZD1222, only 6 or 7 were seropositive at baseline. The study sampled repertoires only after the peak T cell response. Unmutated regions of variants are reportedly targeted by nearly half of spike-specific TCRs.

Clones were read by immunoSEQ multiplex PCR, and TCRdb kept only the in-frame ones, dropping some. Found here are approximately 130,000 clones, approximately 90% of them singletons; the top ten hold around 9.5%. From germline, CDR1 is SGHAT and CDR2 FQNNGV. The CDR3 is 16 residues long. V shed 4 bases and J 10 bases; nucleotides not matched to a gene: 17. Sequenced material: peripheral blood, taken 28 days after the second AZD1222 dose. This receptor was identified in an adult who received the AZD1222 COVID-19 vaccine. The rearrangement joins TRBV11-2 to TRBJ1-1, with 8 bases identical to TRBD1. This CDR3 reads CASSSLWGRGQPGAFF. As DNA, the CDR3 is TGTGCCAGCAGCTCCCTTTGGGGCAGGGGGCAGCCGGGAGCTTTCTTT.